The source of this T cell receptor (beta chain) is a study of early T cells in non-severe SARS-CoV-2 infection. TCRdb recomputed calls from the 5' RACE reads with MiXCR, one row per CDR3 protein. The sample has 70,000 or so distinct CDR3 sequences, roughly 15% seen once; the top ten hold about 14%. Germline assignment: CDR1 MNHEY and CDR2 SVGEGT. The CDR3 spans 15 residues. Trimming cost V 6 bases and J 2 bases; bases outside gene matches: 4. This clonotype has at least ten counts. The chain uses TRBV6-2 or TRBV6-3 and TRBJ2-1; 10 nucleotides line up with TRBD2. This clonotype was sampled from an adult who was a healthcare worker with PCR-confirmed SARS-CoV-2 infection or an uninfected control (not recorded which). The specimen sequenced was whole blood. For the CDR3, the DNA is TGTGCCAGCAGCACCGGGACTAGCGCCTACAATGAGCAGTTCTTC. Translation: CASSTGTSAYNEQFF.